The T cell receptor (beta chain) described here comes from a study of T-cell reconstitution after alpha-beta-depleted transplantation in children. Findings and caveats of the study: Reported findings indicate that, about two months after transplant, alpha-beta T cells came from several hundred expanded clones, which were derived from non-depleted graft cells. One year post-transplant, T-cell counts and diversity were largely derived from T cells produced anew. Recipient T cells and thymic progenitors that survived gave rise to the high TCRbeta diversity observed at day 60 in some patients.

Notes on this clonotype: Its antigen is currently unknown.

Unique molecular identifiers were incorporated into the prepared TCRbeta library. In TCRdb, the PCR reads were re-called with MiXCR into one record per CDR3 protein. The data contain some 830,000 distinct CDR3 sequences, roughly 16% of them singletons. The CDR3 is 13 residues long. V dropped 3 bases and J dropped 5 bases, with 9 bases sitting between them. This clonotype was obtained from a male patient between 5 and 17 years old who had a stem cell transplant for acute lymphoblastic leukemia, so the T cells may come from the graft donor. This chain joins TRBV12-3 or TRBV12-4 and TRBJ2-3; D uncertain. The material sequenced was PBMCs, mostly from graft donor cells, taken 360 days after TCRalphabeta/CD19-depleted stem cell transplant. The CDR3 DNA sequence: TGTGCCAGCAGTTTTCCGGTAGGAGATACGCAGTATTTT. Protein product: CASSFPVGDTQYF.